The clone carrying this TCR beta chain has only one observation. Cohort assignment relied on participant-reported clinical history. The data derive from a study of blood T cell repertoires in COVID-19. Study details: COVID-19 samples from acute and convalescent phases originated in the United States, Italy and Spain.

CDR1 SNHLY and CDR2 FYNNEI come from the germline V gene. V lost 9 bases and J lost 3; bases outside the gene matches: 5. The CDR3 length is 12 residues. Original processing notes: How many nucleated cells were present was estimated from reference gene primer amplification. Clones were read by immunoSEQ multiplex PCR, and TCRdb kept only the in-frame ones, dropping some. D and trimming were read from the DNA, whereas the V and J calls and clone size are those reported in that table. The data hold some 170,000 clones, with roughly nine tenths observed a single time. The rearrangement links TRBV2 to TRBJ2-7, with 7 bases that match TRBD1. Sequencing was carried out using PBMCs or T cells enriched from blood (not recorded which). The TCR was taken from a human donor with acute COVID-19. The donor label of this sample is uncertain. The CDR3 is CASTWDSYEQYF. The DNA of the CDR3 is TGTGCCAGTACGTGGGACAGCTACGAGCAGTACTTC.